A single sample is the source of the 9 T cell receptor beta chains below, sequenced in a study of cytomegalovirus exposure and HLA in healthy donors. Primers: 60 Vbeta forward and 13 Jbeta reverse. Sequenced by immunoSEQ multiplex PCR; TCRdb stores in-frame clones only, minus some. The data hold about 180,000 clones, with 80% observed a single time. The specimen was PBMCs. These receptors came from a young man in good health and CMV-seronegative.

V is TRBV29-1 and J is TRBJ2-5; 7 nucleotides agree with TRBD1. Germline assignment: CDR1 SQVTM and CDR2 ANQGSEA. This CDR3 region has 13 residues. J lost 5 bases, V lost 2 bases, and 5 bases had no gene match. The CDR3 spells CSVENRGRETQYF. In DNA form, the CDR3 reads TGCAGCGTTGAAAACAGGGGTAGGGAGACCCAGTACTTC.

The V gene is TRBV2, the J gene TRBJ1-5, with D possibly TRBD1 on 5 matching bases. Trimming cost V 6 bases and J 5 bases, with 17 bases left between them. Germline values: CDR1 SNHLY, CDR2 FYNNEI. The CDR3 covers 15 residues. CDR3 in DNA: TGTGCCAGCAGCCTTAACCAGGGTGGACATCAGCCCCAGCATTTT. Protein product: CASSLNQGGHQPQHF.

V and J are TRBV15 and TRBJ1-2; 7 bases line up with TRBD1. This CDR3 is built from 15 residues. Trimming at V came to 0 bases and at J to 4 bases, leaving 5 bases not matched to a gene. From germline, CDR1 is LNHNV and CDR2 YYDKDF (reference sequence). In DNA form, the CDR3 reads TGTGCCACCAGCAGAGATGTGACAGGGACCTATGGCTACACCTTC. It codes for CATSRDVTGTYGYTF.

CDR3 in DNA: TGTGCCAGCAGTGGTGCGCTACTGACAGATACGCAGTATTTT. Amino acid sequence: CASSGALLTDTQYF. The chain joins TRBV2 to TRBJ2-3; no firm D call. The germline V gene encodes CDR1 SNHLY and CDR2 FYNNEI. The V end was cut by 4 bases, the J end by 3 bases, with 11 bases between. The CDR3 has 14 amino acids.

This clone was recorded a few times. The rearrangement links TRBV5-6 to TRBJ1-1; the D is unclear. The CDR3 has 11 residues. Looked up from germline, CDR1 is SGHDT and CDR2 is YYEEEE. Trimming stripped 7 bases from V and 5 bases from J, with 9 bases between. In DNA, the CDR3 is TGTGCCAGCCACAGTCGGACTGAAGCTTTCTTT. It specifies CASHSRTEAFF.

The chain uses TRBV30 and TRBJ1-3, with no clear D. Deletions cut 0 bases from V and 4 bases from J, with 13 bases between. CDR1 is GTSNPN, CDR2 SVGIG, per germline (reference sequence). CDR3 size: 15 residues. CDR3 DNA: TGTGCCTGGAGTGTACACTTAGGGAGCGGAAACACCATATATTTT. Its protein is CAWSVHLGSGNTIYF. Combining the CDR3 with reference TRBV30 and TRBJ1-3 gives the whole variable domain SQTIHQWPATLVQPVGSPLSLECTVEGTSNPNLYWYRQAAGRGLQLLFYSVGIGQISSEVPQNLSASRPQDRQFILSSKKLLLSDSGFYLCAWSVHLGSGNTIYFGEGSWLTVV.

A few counts support this clone. The gene calls are TRBV29-1 and TRBJ1-1; 7 bases fit TRBD1. The V gene end was trimmed by 5 bases and the J gene end by 0 bases; junction bases not matched to a gene: 9. CDR1 is SQVTM and CDR2 is ANQGSEA in the germline V gene. The CDR3 totals 15 residues. The DNA of the CDR3 is TGCAGCGTTTGGTATGCGGGACAGATGAACACTGAAGCTTTCTTT. Its translation: CSVWYAGQMNTEAFF.

A word on this clone: The same CDR3 arises from other DNA sequences in this sample as well. This CDR3 is CASSVSGSYNEQFF. The CDR3 DNA follows: TGTGCCAGCAGCGTTTCAGGTTCTTACAATGAGCAGTTCTTC. The chain has TRBV9 and TRBJ2-1; D uncertain. Per the germline V gene, CDR1 is SGDLS and CDR2 is YYNGEE. Trimming took 2 bases from V and 4 from J, leaving 10 bases between them. There are 14 residues in the CDR3.

The rearrangement links TRBV4-3 to TRBJ2-5; 10 positions agree with TRBD2. Looked up from germline, CDR1 is LGHNA and CDR2 is YSLEER. V trimming: 2 bases; J trimming: 4 bases; junction bases outside the gene matches: 4. The CDR3 loop spans 15 amino acids. Here the CDR3 DNA reads TGCGCCAGCAGCCAAATCGGACTAGCGGCAGAGACCCAGTACTTC. Translation: CASSQIGLAAETQYF.